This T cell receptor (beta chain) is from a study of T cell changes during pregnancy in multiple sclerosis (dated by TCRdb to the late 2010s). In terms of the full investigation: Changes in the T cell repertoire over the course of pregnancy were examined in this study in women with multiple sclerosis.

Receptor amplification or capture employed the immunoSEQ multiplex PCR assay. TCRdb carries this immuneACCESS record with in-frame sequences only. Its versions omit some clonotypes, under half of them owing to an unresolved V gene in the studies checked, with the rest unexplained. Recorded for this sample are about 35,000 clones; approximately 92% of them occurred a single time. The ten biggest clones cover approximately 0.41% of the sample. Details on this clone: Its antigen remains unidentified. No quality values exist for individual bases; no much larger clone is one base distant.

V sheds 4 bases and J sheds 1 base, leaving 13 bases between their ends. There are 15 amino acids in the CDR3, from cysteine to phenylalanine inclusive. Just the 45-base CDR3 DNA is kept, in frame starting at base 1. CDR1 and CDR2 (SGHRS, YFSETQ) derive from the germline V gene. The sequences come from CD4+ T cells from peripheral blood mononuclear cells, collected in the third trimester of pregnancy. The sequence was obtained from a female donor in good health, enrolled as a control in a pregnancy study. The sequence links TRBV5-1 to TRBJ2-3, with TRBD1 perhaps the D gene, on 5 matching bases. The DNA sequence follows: TGCGCCAGCAGCCTGGACATCTCTGGCACAGATACGCAGTATTTT. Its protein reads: CASSLDISGTDTQYF. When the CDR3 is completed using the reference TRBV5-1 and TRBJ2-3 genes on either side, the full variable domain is KAGVTQTPRYLIKTRGQQVTLSCSPISGHRSVSWYQQTPGQGLQFLFEYFSETQRNKGNFPGRFSGRQFSNSRSEMNVSTLELGDSALYLCASSLDISGTDTQYFGPGTRLTVL.